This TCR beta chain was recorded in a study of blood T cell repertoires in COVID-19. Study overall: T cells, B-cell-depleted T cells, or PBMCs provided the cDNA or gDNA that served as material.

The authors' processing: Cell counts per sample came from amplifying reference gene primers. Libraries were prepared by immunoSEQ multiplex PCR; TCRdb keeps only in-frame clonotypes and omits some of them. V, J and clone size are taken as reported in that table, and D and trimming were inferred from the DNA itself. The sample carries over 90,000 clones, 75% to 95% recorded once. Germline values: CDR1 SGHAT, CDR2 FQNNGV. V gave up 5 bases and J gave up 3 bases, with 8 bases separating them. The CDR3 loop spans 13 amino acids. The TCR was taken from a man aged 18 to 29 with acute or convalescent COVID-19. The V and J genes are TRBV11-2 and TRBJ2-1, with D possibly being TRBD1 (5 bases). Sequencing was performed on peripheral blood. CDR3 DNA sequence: TGTGCCAGCAGCCGAACAGGCTACAATGAGCAGTTCTTC. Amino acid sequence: CASSRTGYNEQFF.